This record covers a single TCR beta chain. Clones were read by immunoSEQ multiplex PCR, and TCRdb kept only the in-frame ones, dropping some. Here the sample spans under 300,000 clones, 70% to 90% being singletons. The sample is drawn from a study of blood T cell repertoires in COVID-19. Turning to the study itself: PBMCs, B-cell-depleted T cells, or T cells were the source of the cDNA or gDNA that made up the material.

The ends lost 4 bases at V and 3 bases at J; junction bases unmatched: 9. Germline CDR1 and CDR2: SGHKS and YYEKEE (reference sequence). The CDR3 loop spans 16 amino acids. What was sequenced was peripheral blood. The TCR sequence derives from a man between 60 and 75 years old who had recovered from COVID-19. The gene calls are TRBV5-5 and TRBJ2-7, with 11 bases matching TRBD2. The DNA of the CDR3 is TGTGCCAGCAGCCGAGATCAAGGGACTAGCGGCTACGAGCAGTACTTC. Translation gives CASSRDQGTSGYEQYF.